The 27 T cell receptor beta chains given below trace back to one sample, sequenced in a study of graft-versus-host responses after intestinal transplantation. Assay: immunoSEQ multiplex PCR; the TCRdb copy retains only in-frame clones and omits some. The repertoire holds 40,000 or so clones, with roughly four fifths as singletons. The sample here was PBMCs, taken around 1,000 days after transplant. These TCRs come from a human patient who received an intestinal transplant, so some T cells may come from the graft donor.

This chain uses TRBV10-2 with TRBJ1-6; maybe TRBD1 (5 bases). The germline V and J ends were trimmed by 6 bases and 3 bases, with 6 bases remaining between them. The CDR3 is made up of 13 amino acids. CDR1 is WSHSY and CDR2 is SAAADI in the germline V gene. The CDR3 region has the DNA TGCGCCAGCAGGGACAACTATAATTCACCCCTCCACTTT. This codes for CASRDNYNSPLHF.

The chain carries TRBV5-1 and TRBJ1-2; 10 positions match TRBD1. The germline gives CDR1 SGHRS, CDR2 YFSETQ. Trimming removed 3 bases from V and 9 bases from J; junction bases left unmatched: 11. The CDR3 length is 15 residues. The CDR3: CASSSGTGVSYSYTF. The CDR3 nucleotides are TGCGCCAGCAGCTCCGGGACAGGGGTTTCCTACAGCTACACCTTC.

The J gene is TRBJ1-3, the V gene TRBV5-4, with 7 bases aligning to TRBD1. Germline trimming cut 7 bases from V and 2 bases from J; bases unmatched to any gene: 3. The length of the CDR3 is 13 residues. Germline CDR1 and CDR2: SGHNT and YYREEE (reference sequence). CDR3 in amino acids: CASGDRTGNTIYF. CDR3 DNA: TGTGCCAGCGGGGACAGAACTGGAAACACCATATATTTT. Looking up the rest from reference TRBV5-4 and TRBJ1-3 gives the full variable domain: ETGVTQSPTHLIKTRGQQVTLRCSSQSGHNTVSWYQQALGQGPQFIFQYYREEENGRGNFPPRFSGLQFPNYSSELNVNALELDDSALYLCASGDRTGNTIYFGEGSWLTVV.

The V and J genes are TRBV2 and TRBJ2-7; no definite D call. V was trimmed by 1 base and J by 6 bases, leaving 13 bases between them. The CDR3 extends over 14 amino acids. CDR1 SNHLY and CDR2 FYNNEI come from the germline V gene. DNA for the CDR3: TGTGCCAGCAGTGAAGGAACCGTCCGGGCCGAGCAGTACTTC. This codes for CASSEGTVRAEQYF.

This clone was observed a few times. Other DNA sequences from this sample encode an identical CDR3 as well. This sequence joins TRBV18 and TRBJ2-1; D not certain. Germline V lookup: CDR1 KGHSH, CDR2 LQKENI. Trimming stripped 3 bases from V and 5 bases from J, with 8 bases between. This CDR3 region has 13 residues. The CDR3 protein is CASSPGTNNEQFF. The CDR3 nucleotides are TGTGCCAGCTCACCGGGCACAAACAATGAGCAGTTCTTC.

This clone showed up just once. J is TRBJ1-3 and V is TRBV19; D is unresolved. CDR1 is LNHDA, CDR2 SQIVND, per germline (reference sequence). With 3 bases removed from V and 3 bases from J, the gap between germline ends came to 12 bases. The CDR3 is made up of 15 amino acids. The CDR3 region has the DNA TGTGCCAGTAGTATCGAGGACGGAAATGGAAACACCATATATTTT. Encoded protein: CASSIEDGNGNTIYF.

The chain combines TRBV15 with TRBJ2-1, with 11 bases matching TRBD1. CDR3 length equals 15 residues. With V trimmed by 0 bases and J by 6 bases, 1 base remained unmatched. Germline assignment: CDR1 LNHNV and CDR2 YYDKDF (reference sequence). This CDR3 is CATSRDGTGGNEQFF. In DNA form, the CDR3 reads TGTGCCACCAGCAGAGACGGGACAGGGGGCAATGAGCAGTTCTTC. Looking up the rest from reference TRBV15 and TRBJ2-1 gives the full variable domain: DAMVIQNPRYQVTQFGKPVTLSCSQTLNHNVMYWYQQKSSQAPKLLFHYYDKDFNNEADTPDNFQSRRPNTSFCFLDIRSPGLGDTAMYLCATSRDGTGGNEQFFGPGTRLTVL.

This clone was detected only a few times. The V gene is TRBV10-3, the J gene TRBJ1-5, with D possibly TRBD1 on 5 matching bases. Trimming left V 5 bases short and J 1 base short, with 9 bases between. The CDR3 is 14 amino acids. Germline values: CDR1 ENHRY, CDR2 SYGVKD. The CDR3 protein is CAISPRQSNQPQHF. The CDR3 region has the DNA TGTGCCATCAGTCCGCGACAGAGCAATCAGCCCCAGCATTTT.

The gene calls are TRBV28 and TRBJ2-7; the match to TRBD2 covers 7 bases. V lost 4 bases to trimming and J lost 4 bases; unmatched junction nucleotides: 4. CDR1 is MDHEN and CDR2 is SYDVKM in the germline V gene. The CDR3 has 13 residues. The CDR3 DNA is TGTGCCAGCAGTTCCGGACTAGGGTACGAGCAGTACTTC. As protein: CASSSGLGYEQYF.

This rearrangement joins TRBV6-5 to TRBJ2-5, with a weak D call TRBD1 (5 bases). The tail of the sequence fits TRBJ2-7 better, so the J call may be wrong. This CDR3 is 14 amino acids long. CDR1 is MNHEY, CDR2 SVGAGI, per germline. The CDR3 loop is CASSYSQGSYEQYF. CDR3 nucleotides: TGTGCCAGCAGTTACTCCCAGGGATCGTACGAGCAGTACTTC.

V and J are TRBV5-5 and TRBJ2-7; tentative D call: TRBD1 (6 bases). The CDR3 is 15 residues long. V lost 4 bases to trimming and J lost 4 bases, with 18 bases between them. CDR1 and CDR2 from the germline V gene are SGHKS and YYEKEE (reference sequence). The CDR3 spells CASSPTSGHGYEQYF. The CDR3 region has the DNA TGTGCCAGCAGCCCAACATCGGGACACGGATACGAGCAGTACTTC.

The chain recombines TRBV7-9 with TRBJ1-3; no clear D. CDR1 and CDR2 (germline): SEHNR, FQNEAQ (reference sequence). This CDR3 has 12 amino acids. Trimming removed 5 bases at V and 4 bases at J, with 6 bases between. For the CDR3, the DNA is TGTGCCAGCAGCGCTCAGGGAAACACCATATATTTT. Its translation: CASSAQGNTIYF.

The table lists this clone with a count of one. The chain has TRBV9 and TRBJ2-3; possible D gene TRBD2, 6 bases. The V end was cut by 4 bases, the J end by 1 base, with 16 bases between. The germline gives CDR1 SGDLS, CDR2 YYNGEE. This CDR3 has 16 residues. CDR3 nucleotide sequence: TGTGCCAGCAGCTCCTTTTCTAGCGTGGGCACAGATACGCAGTATTTT. Protein: CASSSFSSVGTDTQYF.

The V gene is TRBV18, the J gene TRBJ2-1, with D possibly matching TRBD2 (6 bases). CDR3 size: 15 residues. V dropped 0 bases and J dropped 9 bases, with 15 bases sitting between them. In germline, CDR1 is KGHSH, CDR2 LQKENI. CDR3 protein: CASSPPVKGGSEQFF. The CDR3 region has the DNA TGTGCCAGCTCACCACCGGTGAAGGGAGGTAGTGAGCAGTTCTTC.

The table lists this clone with a few counts. The chain combines TRBV6-5 with TRBJ1-1; D is unclear. Germline values: CDR1 MNHEY, CDR2 SVGAGI. CDR3 length equals 15 residues. V was cut by 6 bases and J by 3 bases, with 17 bases left in between. The CDR3, as DNA: TGTGCCAGCAGGAGGGCCCTCGATTTGGACACTGAAGCTTTCTTT. Encoded protein: CASRRALDLDTEAFF.

This clone was picked up a small number of times. The chain's CDR3 is CASSAGTGGGNEQFF. The CDR3 nucleotides are TGTGCCAGCAGTGCCGGGACAGGGGGTGGCAATGAGCAGTTCTTC. The V gene is TRBV6-1, the J gene TRBJ2-1, with 11 bases that match TRBD1. CDR3 length equals 15 residues. CDR1 is MNHNS and CDR2 is SASEGT in the germline V gene. V lost 4 bases and J lost 6; bases outside the gene matches: 5.

J is TRBJ2-6 and V is TRBV6-5; D ambiguous. This CDR3 contains 16 residues. The V gene lost 0 bases and the J gene lost 0 bases, with 6 bases spanning the gap. Germline-derived CDR1 and CDR2 are MNHEY and SVGAGI. Here the CDR3 reads CASSYSSASGANVLTF. The CDR3 DNA is TGTGCCAGCAGTTACTCGAGCGCCTCTGGGGCCAACGTCCTGACTTTC.

V and J are TRBV14 and TRBJ2-7; D ambiguous. The CDR3 consists of 17 residues. CDR1 and CDR2 (germline): SGHDN, FVKESK. The V end lost 1 base, the J end lost 0 bases, and 16 bases lay between the germline ends. Written as DNA, the CDR3 is TGTGCCAGCAGCCAAGTACTATGGCGGCCGACCTCCTACGAGCAGTACTTC. Amino acids: CASSQVLWRPTSYEQYF.

This chain's CDR3 is CASSLSEKYEAFF. Here the CDR3 DNA reads TGTGCCAGCAGTTTGTCCGAAAAATATGAAGCTTTCTTT. V is TRBV27 and J is TRBJ1-1; D unresolved. Germline CDR1 MNHEY, CDR2 SMNVEV (reference sequence). This CDR3 comprises 13 residues. V shed 3 bases and J shed 7 bases, with 12 bases lying between them.

This chain connects TRBV28 to TRBJ2-5; D uncertain. The germline CDR1 and CDR2 sequences are MDHEN and SYDVKM. The length of the CDR3 is 13 residues. V was pared by 3 bases and J by 0 bases, with 5 bases between. CDR3 residues: CASSFVYQETQYF. The CDR3 coding sequence is TGTGCCAGCAGTTTCGTCTACCAAGAGACCCAGTACTTC.

The chain joins TRBV5-6 to TRBJ2-1, with a possible D match to TRBD1 (6 bases). Germline V gives CDR1 SGHDT, CDR2 YYEEEE. The length of the CDR3 is 16 residues. V lost 3 bases to trimming and J lost 4 bases, with 17 bases between them. CDR3 in amino acids: CASSWRNRAGYNEQFF. Written as DNA, the CDR3 is TGTGCCAGCAGCTGGAGAAACAGGGCTGGGTACAATGAGCAGTTCTTC. The full variable domain, completed using reference TRBV5-6 and TRBJ2-1, is DAGVTQSPTHLIKTRGQQVTLRCSPKSGHDTVSWYQQALGQGPQFIFQYYEEEERQRGNFPDRFSGHQFPNYSSELNVNALLLGDSALYLCASSWRNRAGYNEQFFGPGTRLTVL.

The CDR3 sequence: CASSFSPTGSREKLFF. The CDR3 coding sequence is TGTGCCAGCAGTTTCAGCCCCACAGGGTCGAGGGAAAAACTGTTTTTT. The genes are TRBV28 and TRBJ1-4; D possibly corresponds to TRBD1 (6 bases). This CDR3 has 16 amino acids. The germline V and J ends were trimmed by 3 bases and 8 bases, with 19 bases remaining between them. From germline, CDR1 is MDHEN and CDR2 SYDVKM.

The chain links TRBV28 to TRBJ2-7, with a possible D match to TRBD1 (6 bases). The germline gives CDR1 MDHEN, CDR2 SYDVKM. The CDR3 has 14 amino acids. The V end was cut by 6 bases, the J end by 3 bases, with 15 bases between. The DNA for the CDR3 is TGTGCCAGCAGGACACAGGGTTTTTTCTACGAGCAGTACTTC. Protein sequence: CASRTQGFFYEQYF.

The V and J genes are TRBV5-1 and TRBJ2-1; D not resolved. The germline V gene encodes CDR1 SGHRS and CDR2 YFSETQ. Trimming took 2 bases from V and 5 from J, leaving 20 bases between them. The CDR3 has 17 amino acids. The CDR3 DNA reads TGCGCCAGCAGCTTTCCCGTAAACACACGACGGGACAATGAGCAGTTCTTC. This gives the protein CASSFPVNTRRDNEQFF.

The gene calls are TRBV7-3 and TRBJ2-1, with 12 bases matching TRBD2. CDR1 is SGHTA, CDR2 FQGTGA, per germline. This CDR3 region has 15 residues. Trimming at V came to 2 bases and at J to 6 bases, leaving 2 bases not matched to a gene. The CDR3 is CASSLLAGGPNEQFF. The CDR3 DNA follows: TGTGCCAGCAGCTTACTAGCGGGAGGGCCCAATGAGCAGTTCTTC. The entire variable domain, with the rest obtained from reference TRBV7-3 and TRBJ2-1, is as follows: GAGVSQTPSNKVTEKGKYVELRCDPISGHTALYWYRQSLGQGPEFLIYFQGTGAADDSGLPNDRFFAVRPEGSVSTLKIQRTERGDSAVYLCASSLLAGGPNEQFFGPGTRLTVL.

V is TRBV28 and J is TRBJ1-1; no firm D call. The CDR3 consists of 15 residues. Germline CDR1 and CDR2: MDHEN and SYDVKM. V lost 7 bases, J lost 1 base, and 16 bases lay in between. DNA of the CDR3: TGTGCCAGCATTACCCTCGAAAAGGCGAACACTGAAGCTTTCTTT. Translated: CASITLEKANTEAFF.

This clone was seen a single time. The V and J genes are TRBV4-1 and TRBJ2-1, with D tentatively TRBD2 (6 bases). Trimming removed 0 bases at V and 7 bases at J, with 19 bases between. The CDR3 extends over 17 amino acids. The germline V gene encodes CDR1 MGHRA and CDR2 YSYEKL. CDR3 region: CASSQDGFATSINEQFF. The CDR3 nucleotides are TGCGCCAGCAGCCAAGACGGATTCGCGACTAGTATAAATGAGCAGTTCTTC.